This TCR beta chain derives from a study of human T cells and chemical hapten exposure. Original processing methods: Sample-level TCR yields exhibited a median of approximately 89,000, with a range of roughly 23,224 to 700,000. MiXCR, run by TCRdb on the RACE reads, gives a single entry per CDR3 protein. The V and J calls were not made by the authors but by TCRdb's processing. This table has about 120,000 distinct CDR3 sequences, about 13% appearing once. The time point here: pre-sensitization, week 0. This sample's treatment: therapeutic diphenylcyclopropenone sensitization with weekly scalp DPC. Venepuncture was done earlier than the placement of each patch test. The starting material, unfractionated whole blood, was used for total RNA extraction. This clonotype has at least ten counts. The ends were cut back, 4 bases at V and 1 base at J, with 10 bases in the middle. Per germline, CDR1 MNHNS and CDR2 SASEGT. The CDR3 consists of 14 residues.

The sequencing here drew on whole blood, taken in connection with sensitization to the hapten diphenylcyclopropenone (DPC). This clonotype was obtained from a woman younger than 30 with alopecia areata. Some clones in this sample may be carry-over from other donors' samples. The rearrangement links TRBV6-1 to TRBJ1-1; TRBD1 is a possible D gene (5 bases). DNA of the CDR3: TGTGCCAGCAGTGTCGGGACCCGGAACACTGAAGCTTTCTTT. Translated, it gives CASSVGTRNTEAFF.